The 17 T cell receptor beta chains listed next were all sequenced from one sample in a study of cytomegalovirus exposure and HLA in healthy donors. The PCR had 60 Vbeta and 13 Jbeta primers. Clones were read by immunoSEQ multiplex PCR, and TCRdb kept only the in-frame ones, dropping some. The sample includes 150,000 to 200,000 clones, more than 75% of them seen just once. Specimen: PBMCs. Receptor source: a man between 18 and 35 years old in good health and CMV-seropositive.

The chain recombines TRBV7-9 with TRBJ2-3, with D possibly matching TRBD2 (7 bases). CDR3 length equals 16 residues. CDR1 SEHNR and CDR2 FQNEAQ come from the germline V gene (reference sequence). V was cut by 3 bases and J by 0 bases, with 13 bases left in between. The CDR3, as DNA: TGTGCCAGCAGCTTTGGGGGGGCCTTTAGCACAGATACGCAGTATTTT. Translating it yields CASSFGGAFSTDTQYF.

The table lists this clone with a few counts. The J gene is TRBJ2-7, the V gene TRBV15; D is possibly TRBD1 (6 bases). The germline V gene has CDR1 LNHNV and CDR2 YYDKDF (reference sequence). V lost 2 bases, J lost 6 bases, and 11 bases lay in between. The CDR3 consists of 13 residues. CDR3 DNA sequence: TGTGCCACCAGCAGATCAGGGGCTGGCGAGCAGTACTTC. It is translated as CATSRSGAGEQYF. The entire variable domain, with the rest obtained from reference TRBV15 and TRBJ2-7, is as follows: DAMVIQNPRYQVTQFGKPVTLSCSQTLNHNVMYWYQQKSSQAPKLLFHYYDKDFNNEADTPDNFQSRRPNTSFCFLDIRSPGLGDTAMYLCATSRSGAGEQYFGPGTRLTVT.

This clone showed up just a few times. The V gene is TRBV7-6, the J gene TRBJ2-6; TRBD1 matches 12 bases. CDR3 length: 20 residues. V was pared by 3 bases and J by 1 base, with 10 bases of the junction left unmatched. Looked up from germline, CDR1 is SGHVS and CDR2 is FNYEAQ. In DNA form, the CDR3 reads TGTGCCAGCAGCTTCAATCCGGGACAGGGGGCCTTGTCTGGGGCCAACGTCCTGACTTTC. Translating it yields CASSFNPGQGALSGANVLTF.

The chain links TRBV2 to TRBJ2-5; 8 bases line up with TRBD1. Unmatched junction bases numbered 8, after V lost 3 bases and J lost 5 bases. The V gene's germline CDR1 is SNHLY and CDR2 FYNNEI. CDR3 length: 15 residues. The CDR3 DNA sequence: TGTGCCAGCAGTGAGGTACAGGGGGGTCGGGAGACCCAGTACTTC. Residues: CASSEVQGGRETQYF.

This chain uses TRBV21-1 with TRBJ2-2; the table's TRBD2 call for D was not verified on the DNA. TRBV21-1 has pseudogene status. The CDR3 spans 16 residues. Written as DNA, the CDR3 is TGTGCCAGCAGTCTCTGGCGGGGGGATCGTACCGGGGAGCTGTTTTTT. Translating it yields CASSLWRGDRTGELFF.

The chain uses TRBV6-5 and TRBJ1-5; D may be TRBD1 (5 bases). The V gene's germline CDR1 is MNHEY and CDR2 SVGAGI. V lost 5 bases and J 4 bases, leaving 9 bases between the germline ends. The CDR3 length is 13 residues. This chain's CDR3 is CASSPGMNQPQHF. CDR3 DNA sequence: TGTGCCAGCAGTCCAGGGATGAATCAGCCCCAGCATTTT.

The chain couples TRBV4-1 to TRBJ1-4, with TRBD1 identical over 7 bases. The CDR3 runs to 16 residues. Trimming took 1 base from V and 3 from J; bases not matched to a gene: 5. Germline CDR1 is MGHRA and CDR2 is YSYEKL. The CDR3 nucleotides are TGCGCCAGCAGCCAAGGGCACGGGACAGCTAATGAAAAACTGTTTTTT. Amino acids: CASSQGHGTANEKLFF.

The CDR3 DNA is TGTGCCAGCAGTGCGGGACTAGCGGACACCACAGATACGCAGTATTTT. This sequence encodes CASSAGLADTTDTQYF. The chain carries TRBV2 and TRBJ2-3; 11 bases align to TRBD2. Trimming removed 4 bases from V and 2 bases from J; junction bases left unmatched: 5. The CDR3 extends over 16 amino acids. The V gene's germline CDR1 is SNHLY and CDR2 FYNNEI.

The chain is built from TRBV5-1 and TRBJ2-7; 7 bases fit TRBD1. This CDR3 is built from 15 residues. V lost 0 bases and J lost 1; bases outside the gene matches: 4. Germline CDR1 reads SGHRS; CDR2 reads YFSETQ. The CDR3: CASSLGPGQSYEQYF. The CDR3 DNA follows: TGCGCCAGCAGCTTGGGGCCGGGACAGTCCTACGAGCAGTACTTC.

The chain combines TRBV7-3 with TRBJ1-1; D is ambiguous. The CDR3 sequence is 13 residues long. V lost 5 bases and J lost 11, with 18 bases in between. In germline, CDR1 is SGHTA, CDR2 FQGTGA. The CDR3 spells CASSMDLAGVAFF. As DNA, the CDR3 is TGTGCCAGCAGCATGGACTTGGCGGGAGTGGCTTTCTTT.

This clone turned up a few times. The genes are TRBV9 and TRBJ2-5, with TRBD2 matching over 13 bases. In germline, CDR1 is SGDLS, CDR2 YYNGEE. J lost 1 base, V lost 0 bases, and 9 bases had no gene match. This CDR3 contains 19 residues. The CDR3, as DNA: TGTGCCAGCAGCGTAGCCCCCCGACTAGCGGGGGGCCCCCAAGAGACCCAGTACTTC. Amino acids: CASSVAPRLAGGPQETQYF.

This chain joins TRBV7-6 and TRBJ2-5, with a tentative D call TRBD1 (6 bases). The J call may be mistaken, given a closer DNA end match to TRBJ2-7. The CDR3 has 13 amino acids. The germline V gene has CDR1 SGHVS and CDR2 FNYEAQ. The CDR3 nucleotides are TGTGCCAGCAGCCCCGACAGGACCTACGAGCAGTACTTC. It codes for CASSPDRTYEQYF.

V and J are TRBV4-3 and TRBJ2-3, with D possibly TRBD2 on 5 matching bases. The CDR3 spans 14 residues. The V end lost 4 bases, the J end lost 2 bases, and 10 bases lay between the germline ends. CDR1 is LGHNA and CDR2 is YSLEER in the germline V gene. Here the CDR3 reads CASSRQLVTDTQYF. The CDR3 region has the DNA TGCGCCAGCAGCCGGCAACTAGTCACAGATACGCAGTATTTT.

CDR3 coding DNA: TGTGCCAGTAGTCAACAGGGATCCTATAATTCACCCCTCCACTTT. It codes for CASSQQGSYNSPLHF. The V call is TRBV19, the J call TRBJ1-6; D is perhaps TRBD1 (6 bases). Trimming pared 5 bases from V and 1 base from J, leaving 9 bases between. Looked up from germline, CDR1 is LNHDA and CDR2 is SQIVND (reference sequence). CDR3 length equals 15 residues. The variable domain in full, with the rest retrieved from reference TRBV19 and TRBJ1-6, is DGGITQSPKYLFRKEGQNVTLSCEQNLNHDAMYWYRQDPGQGLRLIYYSQIVNDFQKGDIAEGYSVSREKKESFPLTVTSAQKNPTAFYLCASSQQGSYNSPLHFGNGTRLTVT.

CDR3 loop: CASSQGVGRGNEQFF. For the CDR3, the DNA is TGCGCCAGCAGCCAAGGCGTGGGGAGGGGCAATGAGCAGTTCTTC. The chain combines TRBV4-3 with TRBJ2-1; 7 bases line up with TRBD2. The germline V gene has CDR1 LGHNA and CDR2 YSLEER. The CDR3 runs to 15 residues. The V and J ends lost 1 base and 6 bases, in that order; junction bases with no gene match: 6.

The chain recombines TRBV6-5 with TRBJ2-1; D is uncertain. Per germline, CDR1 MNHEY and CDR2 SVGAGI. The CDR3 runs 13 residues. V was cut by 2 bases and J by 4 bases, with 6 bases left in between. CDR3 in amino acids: CASSYGIYNEQFF. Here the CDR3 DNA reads TGTGCCAGCAGTTACGGCATTTACAATGAGCAGTTCTTC.

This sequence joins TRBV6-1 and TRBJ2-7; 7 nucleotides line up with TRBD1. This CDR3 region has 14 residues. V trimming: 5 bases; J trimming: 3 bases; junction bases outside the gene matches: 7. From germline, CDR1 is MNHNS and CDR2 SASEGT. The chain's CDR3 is CASSFDRVGYEQYF. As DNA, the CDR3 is TGTGCCAGCAGTTTTGACAGGGTCGGCTACGAGCAGTACTTC.